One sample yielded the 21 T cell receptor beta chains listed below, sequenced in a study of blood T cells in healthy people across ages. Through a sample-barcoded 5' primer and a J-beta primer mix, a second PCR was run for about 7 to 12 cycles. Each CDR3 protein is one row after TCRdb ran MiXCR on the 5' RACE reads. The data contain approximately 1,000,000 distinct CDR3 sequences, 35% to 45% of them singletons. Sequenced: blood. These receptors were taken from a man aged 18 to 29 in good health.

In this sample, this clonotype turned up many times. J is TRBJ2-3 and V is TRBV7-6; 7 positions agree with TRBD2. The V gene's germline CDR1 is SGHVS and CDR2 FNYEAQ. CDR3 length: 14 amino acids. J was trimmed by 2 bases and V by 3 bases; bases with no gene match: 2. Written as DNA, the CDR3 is TGTGCCAGCAGCTTGGGGGGGTACACAGATACGCAGTATTTT. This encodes CASSLGGYTDTQYF.

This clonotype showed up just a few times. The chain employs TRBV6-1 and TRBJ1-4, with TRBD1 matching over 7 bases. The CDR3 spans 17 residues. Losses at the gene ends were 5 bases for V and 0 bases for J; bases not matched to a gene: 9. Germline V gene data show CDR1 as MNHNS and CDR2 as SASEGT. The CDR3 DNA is TGTGCCAGCAGTAACCGCGGGACAGACCCAACTAATGAAAAACTGTTTTTT. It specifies CASSNRGTDPTNEKLFF.

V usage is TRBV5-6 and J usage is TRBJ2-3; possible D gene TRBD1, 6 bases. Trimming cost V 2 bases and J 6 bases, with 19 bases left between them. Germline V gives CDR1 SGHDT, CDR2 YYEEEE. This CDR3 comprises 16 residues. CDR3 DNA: TGTGCCAGCAGCTTAGGGGTTTCGGCAACAGGGGATACGCAGTATTTT. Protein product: CASSLGVSATGDTQYF.

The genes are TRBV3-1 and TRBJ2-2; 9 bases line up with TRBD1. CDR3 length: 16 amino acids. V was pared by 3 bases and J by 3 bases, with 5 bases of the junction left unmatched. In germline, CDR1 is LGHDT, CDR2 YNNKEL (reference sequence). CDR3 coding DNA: TGTGCCAGCAGCCACTACAGGGGGCGCGACACCGGGGAGCTGTTTTTT. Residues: CASSHYRGRDTGELFF.

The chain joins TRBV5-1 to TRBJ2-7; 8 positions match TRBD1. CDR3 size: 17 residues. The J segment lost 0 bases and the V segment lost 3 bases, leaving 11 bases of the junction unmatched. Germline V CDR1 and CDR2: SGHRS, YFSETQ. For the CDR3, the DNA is TGCGCCAGCAGCTGGGTGCTTATTGGGACAGGCTCCTACGAGCAGTACTTC. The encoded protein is CASSWVLIGTGSYEQYF.

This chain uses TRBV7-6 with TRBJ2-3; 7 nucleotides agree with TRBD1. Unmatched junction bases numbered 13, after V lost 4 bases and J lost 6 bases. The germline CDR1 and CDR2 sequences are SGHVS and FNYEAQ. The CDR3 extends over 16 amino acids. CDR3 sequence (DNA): TGTGCCAGCAGCTCCTTTCTGGGACAGTATGGTGATACGCAGTATTTT. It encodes CASSSFLGQYGDTQYF.

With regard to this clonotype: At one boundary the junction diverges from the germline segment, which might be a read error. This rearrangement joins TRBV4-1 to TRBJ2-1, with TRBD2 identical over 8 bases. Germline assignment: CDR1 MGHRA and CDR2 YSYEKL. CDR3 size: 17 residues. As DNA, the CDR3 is TGCGCCAGCAGACAAGCTAGCGGGCAATACTCCTACAATGAGCAGTTCTTC. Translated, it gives CASRQASGQYSYNEQFF.

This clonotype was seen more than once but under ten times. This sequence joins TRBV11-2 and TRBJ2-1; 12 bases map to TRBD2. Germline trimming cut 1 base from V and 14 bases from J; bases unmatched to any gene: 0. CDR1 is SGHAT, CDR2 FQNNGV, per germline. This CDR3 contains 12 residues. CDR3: CASSLGTSGEFF. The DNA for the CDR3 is TGTGCCAGCAGCTTAGGGACTAGCGGGGAGTTCTTC.

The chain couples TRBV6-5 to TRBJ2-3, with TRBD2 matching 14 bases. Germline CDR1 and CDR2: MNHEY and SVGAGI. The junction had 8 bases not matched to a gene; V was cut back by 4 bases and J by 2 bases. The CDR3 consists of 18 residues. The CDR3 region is CASSSPGTSGGNTDTQYF. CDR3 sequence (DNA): TGTGCCAGCAGTTCGCCCGGGACTAGCGGGGGAAACACAGATACGCAGTATTTT.

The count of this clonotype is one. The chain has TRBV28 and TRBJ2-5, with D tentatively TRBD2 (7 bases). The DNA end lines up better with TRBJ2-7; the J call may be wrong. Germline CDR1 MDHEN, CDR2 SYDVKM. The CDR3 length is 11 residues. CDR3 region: CASGGGLEQYF. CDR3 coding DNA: TGTGCCAGCGGGGGGGGGCTCGAGCAGTACTTC.

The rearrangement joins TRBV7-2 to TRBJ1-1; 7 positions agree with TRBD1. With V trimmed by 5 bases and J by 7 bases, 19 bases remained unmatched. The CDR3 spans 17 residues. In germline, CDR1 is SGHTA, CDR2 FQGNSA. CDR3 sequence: CASSPNILNRGRVEAFF. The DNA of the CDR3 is TGTGCCAGCAGCCCAAATATTCTGAACAGGGGTCGTGTTGAAGCTTTCTTT.

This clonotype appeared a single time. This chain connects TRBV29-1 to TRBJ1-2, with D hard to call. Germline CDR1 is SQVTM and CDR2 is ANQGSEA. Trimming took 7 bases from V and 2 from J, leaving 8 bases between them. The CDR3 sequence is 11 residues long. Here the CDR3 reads CSGRTNYGYTF. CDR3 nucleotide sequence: TGCAGCGGCAGGACCAACTATGGCTACACCTTC.

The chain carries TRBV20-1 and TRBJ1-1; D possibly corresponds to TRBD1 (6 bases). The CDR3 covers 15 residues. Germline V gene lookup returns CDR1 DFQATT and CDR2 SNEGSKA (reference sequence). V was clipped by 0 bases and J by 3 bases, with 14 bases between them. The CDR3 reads CSARDQQGRHTEAFF. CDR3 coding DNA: TGCAGTGCTAGAGATCAGCAGGGGCGTCACACTGAAGCTTTCTTT.

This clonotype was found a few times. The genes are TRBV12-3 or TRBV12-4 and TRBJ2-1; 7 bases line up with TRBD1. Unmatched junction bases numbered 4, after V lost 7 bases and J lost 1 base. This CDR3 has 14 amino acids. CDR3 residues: CASNPDRSYNEQFF. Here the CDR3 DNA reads TGTGCCAGCAATCCGGACAGGTCCTACAATGAGCAGTTCTTC.

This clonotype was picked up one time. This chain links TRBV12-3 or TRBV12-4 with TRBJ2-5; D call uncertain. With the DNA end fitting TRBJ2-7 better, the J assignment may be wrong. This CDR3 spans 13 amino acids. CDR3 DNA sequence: TGTGCCAGCAGCCCAAACAGATTCGACGAGCAGTACTTC. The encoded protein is CASSPNRFDEQYF.

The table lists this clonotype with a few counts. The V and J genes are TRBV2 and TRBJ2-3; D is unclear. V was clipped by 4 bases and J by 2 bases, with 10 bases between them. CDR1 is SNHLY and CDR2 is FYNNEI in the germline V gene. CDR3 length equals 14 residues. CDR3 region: CASSVQTTTDTQYF. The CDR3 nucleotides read TGTGCCAGCAGTGTCCAGACGACCACAGATACGCAGTATTTT.

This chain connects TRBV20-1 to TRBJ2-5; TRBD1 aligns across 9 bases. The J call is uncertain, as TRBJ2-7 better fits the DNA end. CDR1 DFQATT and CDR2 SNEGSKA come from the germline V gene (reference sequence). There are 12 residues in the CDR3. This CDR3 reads CSADTGGVEQYF. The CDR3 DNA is TGCAGTGCGGATACAGGGGGCGTCGAGCAGTACTTC.

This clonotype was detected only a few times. The CDR3 region is CASSQDVLQPDEQFF. CDR3 bases: TGTGCCAGCAGCCAAGATGTTTTACAGCCGGATGAGCAGTTCTTC. The chain couples TRBV4-2 to TRBJ2-1; D not resolved. Germline V gene data show CDR1 as LGHNA and CDR2 as YNFKEQ. The CDR3 length is 15 residues. V lost 0 bases and J lost 8, with 14 bases in between.

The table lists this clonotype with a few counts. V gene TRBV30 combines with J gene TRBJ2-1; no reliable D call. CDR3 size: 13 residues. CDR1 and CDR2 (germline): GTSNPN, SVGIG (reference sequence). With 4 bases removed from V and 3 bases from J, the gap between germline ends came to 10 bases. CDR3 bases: TGTGCCTGGACCCCCCAAAACTACAATGAGCAGTTCTTC. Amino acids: CAWTPQNYNEQFF.

CDR3 sequence (DNA): TGCGCCAGCAGCTTGCGGCAGTCGAACACCGGGGAGCTGTTTTTT. It encodes CASSLRQSNTGELFF. The V and J genes are TRBV5-1 and TRBJ2-2, with D unresolved. The CDR3 spans 15 residues. CDR1 SGHRS and CDR2 YFSETQ come from the germline V gene. V lost 1 base and J 0 bases, leaving 7 bases between the germline ends.

The chain's CDR3 is CASSQPLRGDTDTQYF. The CDR3 region has the DNA TGTGCCAGCAGTCAACCTTTACGGGGTGACACAGATACGCAGTATTTT. The J gene is TRBJ2-3, the V gene TRBV12-3 or TRBV12-4; possible D gene TRBD2, 5 bases. The CDR3 spans 16 residues. V gave up 5 bases and J gave up 2 bases, with 17 bases separating them.